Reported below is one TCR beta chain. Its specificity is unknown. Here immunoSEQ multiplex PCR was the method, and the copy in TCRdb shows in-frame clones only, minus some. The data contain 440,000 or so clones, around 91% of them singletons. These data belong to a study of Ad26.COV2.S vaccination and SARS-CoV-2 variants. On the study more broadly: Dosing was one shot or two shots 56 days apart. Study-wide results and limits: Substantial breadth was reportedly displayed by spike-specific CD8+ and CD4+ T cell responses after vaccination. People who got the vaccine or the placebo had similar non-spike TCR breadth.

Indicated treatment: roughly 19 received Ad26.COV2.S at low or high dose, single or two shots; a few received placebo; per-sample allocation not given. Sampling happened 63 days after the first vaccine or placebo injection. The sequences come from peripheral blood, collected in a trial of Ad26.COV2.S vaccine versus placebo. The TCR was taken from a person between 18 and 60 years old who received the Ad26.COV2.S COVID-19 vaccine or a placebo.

The CDR3 loop is CASSSGTGGTGELFF. CDR3 in DNA: TGTGCCAGCAGCTCCGGGACAGGGGGCACCGGGGAGCTGTTTTTT. The J gene is TRBJ2-2, the V gene TRBV7-9; 11 bases map to TRBD1. This CDR3 has 15 amino acids. Trimming removed 4 bases from V and 4 bases from J; junction bases left unmatched: 2. Germline V CDR1 and CDR2: SEHNR, FQNEAQ (reference sequence).